Sequencing of this TCR beta chain was carried out in a study of control samples from healthy donors and cancer patients. Germline loops: CDR1 LNHDA, CDR2 SQIVND (reference sequence). Trimming took off 5 bases at V and 1 base at J, with 14 bases between the two ends. This CDR3 region has 15 residues. This table comes from immunoSEQ multiplex PCR, and its TCRdb copy is limited to in-frame clones, with some not included. The data contain 120,000 or so clones, roughly 88% of them seen just once; the ten biggest clones take up roughly 3.5%. Material: PBMCs. The clonotype was recovered from a woman aged 55 to 70 with lung cancer. The V and J genes are TRBV19 and TRBJ1-2; D remains unclear. Here the CDR3 reads CASSPLDRYNYGYTF. The DNA of the CDR3 is TGTGCCAGTAGTCCCTTGGACCGGTATAACTATGGCTACACCTTC.